This TCR beta chain was observed in a study of spatial heterogeneity in lung cancer. Across the study: Follow-up PBMC specimens underwent sequencing when available; their median timing was roughly 24 months after resection.

This clonotype appeared many times. The antigen is not known. MiXCR, run by TCRdb on the 5' RACE reads, gives a single entry per CDR3 protein. The top ten clones hold roughly 30% of a sample with tens of thousands of distinct CDR3 sequences, under 11% of them seen once. The time point here: blood at routine non-recurrence follow-up after resection. Study conclusions and caveats: Expanded tumor TCRs that were ubiquitous appeared in blood more at resection than follow-up.

Germline loops: CDR1 SSHAT, CDR2 FNYEAQ (reference sequence). Trimming removed 1 base at V and 1 base at J, with 4 bases between. CDR3 length equals 13 residues. The specimen comprised PBMCs, sampled at follow-up. This TCR came from a female donor with early-stage non-small cell lung cancer. The V call is TRBV7-7, the J call TRBJ2-5; D remains ambiguous. The CDR3 sequence: CASSLVGQETQYF. The CDR3 DNA is TGTGCCAGCAGCTTAGTTGGCCAAGAGACCCAGTACTTC.